The 8 T cell receptor beta chains given below trace back to one sample, sequenced in a study of blood T cell repertoires in COVID-19. Libraries were prepared by immunoSEQ multiplex PCR; TCRdb keeps only in-frame clonotypes and omits some of them. This sample has more than 95,000 clones, with approximately 85% found just once. Sequenced material: peripheral blood. These receptors all come from a man aged 60-69 years with acute or convalescent COVID-19.

This chain links TRBV29-1 with TRBJ1-1, with TRBD1 identical over 8 bases. CDR1 is SQVTM and CDR2 is ANQGSEA in the germline V gene. After removal of 7 bases from V and 1 base from J, the junction contained 5 bases not matched to a gene. The CDR3 loop spans 13 amino acids. CDR3 nucleotides: TGCAGCGCCGCGGGACAGGCGAACACTGAAGCTTTCTTT. Amino acid sequence: CSAAGQANTEAFF.

The chain combines TRBV7-9 with TRBJ1-1; 7 bases fit TRBD1. V trimming: 3 bases; J trimming: 8 bases; junction bases outside the gene matches: 9. The CDR3 has 14 amino acids. Germline assignment: CDR1 SEHNR and CDR2 FQNEAQ (reference sequence). DNA of the CDR3: TGTGCCAGCAGCTTTGGGACAGCCCTAACCGAAGCTTTCTTT. Protein sequence: CASSFGTALTEAFF.

This rearrangement joins TRBV18 to TRBJ2-3; tentatively, D is TRBD2 (6 bases). The CDR3 has 16 residues. Trimming removed 3 bases at V and 0 bases at J, with 13 bases between. The germline gives CDR1 KGHSH, CDR2 LQKENI. CDR3 protein: CASSPQRGASTDTQYF. The CDR3 DNA follows: TGTGCCAGCTCACCGCAGCGCGGGGCCAGCACAGATACGCAGTATTTT.

The chain combines TRBV19 with TRBJ2-2, with D perhaps matching TRBD2 (5 bases). Trimming cost V 5 bases and J 5 bases, with 24 bases left between them. Germline values: CDR1 LNHDA, CDR2 SQIVND (reference sequence). This CDR3 is built from 18 residues. For the CDR3, the DNA is TGTGCCAGTAGTGTTTCCCGGTCGGCTAGCCAAAGAACCGGGGAGCTGTTTTTT. This gives the protein CASSVSRSASQRTGELFF.

The rearrangement uses TRBV5-1 and TRBJ2-1; 10 nucleotides match TRBD2. CDR3 size: 15 residues. Germline CDR1 is SGHRS and CDR2 is YFSETQ. V lost 4 bases to trimming and J lost 5 bases; unmatched junction nucleotides: 6. CDR3 DNA: TGCGCCAGCAGCAACCTAGCGGGGGCAAACAATGAGCAGTTCTTC. This translates into CASSNLAGANNEQFF.

The genes are TRBV7-2 and TRBJ2-1; 8 bases are shared with TRBD1. CDR1 is SGHTA, CDR2 FQGNSA, per germline. This CDR3 is 14 amino acids long. J was trimmed by 10 bases and V by 5 bases; bases with no gene match: 10. CDR3 protein: CASSQWTGPGEQFF. The CDR3 region has the DNA TGTGCCAGCAGCCAGTGGACAGGGCCGGGGGAGCAGTTCTTC.

This clone was seen a few times. The chain recombines TRBV7-9 with TRBJ1-3; D gene unclear. CDR1 is SEHNR, CDR2 FQNEAQ, per germline (reference sequence). V was pared by 1 base and J by 0 bases, with 13 bases between. The CDR3 contains 17 residues. The CDR3 DNA is TGTGCCAGCAGCTTAGTGGGAGTCGACCTCTCTGGAAACACCATATATTTT. Translation gives CASSLVGVDLSGNTIYF.

The rearrangement joins TRBV27 to TRBJ1-5; D might be TRBD1 (6 bases). V lost 5 bases and J 2 bases, leaving 10 bases between the germline ends. Germline V lookup: CDR1 MNHEY, CDR2 SMNVEV (reference sequence). The CDR3 runs 14 residues. The CDR3 bases are TGTGCCAGCAGTGCAGGGGTTGGCAATCAGCCCCAGCATTTT. Its protein product is CASSAGVGNQPQHF.